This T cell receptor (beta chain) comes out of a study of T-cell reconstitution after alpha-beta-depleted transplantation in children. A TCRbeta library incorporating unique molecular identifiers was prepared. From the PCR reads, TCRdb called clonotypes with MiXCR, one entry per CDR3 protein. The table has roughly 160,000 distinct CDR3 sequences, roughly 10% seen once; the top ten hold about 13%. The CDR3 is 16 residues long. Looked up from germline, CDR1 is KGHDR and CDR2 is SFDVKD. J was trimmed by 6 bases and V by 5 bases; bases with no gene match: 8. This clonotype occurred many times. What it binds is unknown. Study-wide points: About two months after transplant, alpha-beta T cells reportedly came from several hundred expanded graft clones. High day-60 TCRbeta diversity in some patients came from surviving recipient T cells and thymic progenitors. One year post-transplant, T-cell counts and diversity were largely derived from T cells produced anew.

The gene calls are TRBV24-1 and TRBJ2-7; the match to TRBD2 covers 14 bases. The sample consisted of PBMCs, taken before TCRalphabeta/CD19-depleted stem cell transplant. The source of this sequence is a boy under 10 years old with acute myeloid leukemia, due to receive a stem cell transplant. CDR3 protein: CATSGTGTSGSFEQYF. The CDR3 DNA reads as TGTGCCACCAGTGGCACCGGGACTAGCGGGAGCTTCGAGCAGTACTTC.